These 17 T cell receptor beta chains came from one sample sequenced in a study of T cells in Graves' hyperthyroidism and ophthalmopathy. From RNA transcripts, TCR beta CDR3 regions were amplified. First-round RT-PCR of the TCR CDR3 relied on the HTBI primer set. TCRdb fed the multiplex PCR reads into MiXCR, producing one record per CDR3 protein. The data contain about 600,000 distinct CDR3 sequences, 15% to 20% of them seen just once; the ten biggest clones take up less than 3.5%. The sample taken for sequencing was blood. Receptors were obtained from a woman between 35 and 50 years old with Graves' ophthalmopathy.

This clonotype was counted at least ten times. The chain recombines TRBV27 with TRBJ2-7; TRBD1 agrees at 10 bases. Trimming at V came to 6 bases and at J to 6 bases, leaving 14 bases not matched to a gene. Germline assignment: CDR1 MNHEY and CDR2 SMNVEV (reference sequence). The CDR3 has 16 residues. For the CDR3, the DNA is TGTGCCAGCAGCCCCGGCCCTCGGGACAGGGGTAGCGAGCAGTACTTC. This codes for CASSPGPRDRGSEQYF.

This clonotype was seen a handful of times. The chain uses TRBV20-1 and TRBJ2-3; either TRBD1 or TRBD2 may fit D (6 bases each). This CDR3 region has 16 residues. In germline, CDR1 is DFQATT, CDR2 SNEGSKA (reference sequence). Deletions cut 6 bases from V and 0 bases from J, with 19 bases between. CDR3 DNA: TGCAGTGCCAGGGGTATGACGGGGACTAGCACAGATACGCAGTATTTT. As protein: CSARGMTGTSTDTQYF.

The rearrangement uses TRBV12-5 and TRBJ2-1; either TRBD1 or TRBD2 may supply D (5 bases each). Germline V gene lookup returns CDR1 LGHNT and CDR2 FRNRAP. V lost 3 bases and J 5 bases, leaving 17 bases between the germline ends. The CDR3 runs to 16 residues. The CDR3 nucleotides read TGTGCTAGTGGTTTCTCCATATCGGGGCAGCACAATGAGCAGTTCTTC. Amino acid sequence: CASGFSISGQHNEQFF.

This clonotype was seen a few times. The V and J genes are TRBV29-1 and TRBJ2-3; D possibly uses TRBD1 or TRBD2 (6 bases each). V lost 7 bases, J lost 2 bases, and 13 bases lay in between. Germline values: CDR1 SQVTM, CDR2 ANQGSEA. The CDR3 contains 13 residues. CDR3 nucleotide sequence: TGCAGCGGGGGGGCAGACCCCACAGATACGCAGTATTTT. This sequence encodes CSGGADPTDTQYF.

This clonotype came up many times. As DNA, the CDR3 is TGTGCCAGCAGACCCGGACTGAACACTGAAGCTTTCTTT. This encodes CASRPGLNTEAFF. The chain links TRBV6-1 to TRBJ1-1; D gene uncertain. Germline CDR1 and CDR2: MNHNS and SASEGT. Trimming took off 6 bases at V and 0 bases at J, with 8 bases between the two ends. The CDR3 runs 13 residues.

This clonotype was detected ten times or more. This sequence joins TRBV3-1 and TRBJ2-1; 8 positions agree with TRBD1. Trimming at V came to 5 bases and at J to 9 bases, leaving 6 bases not matched to a gene. CDR3 length: 13 residues. Germline V gene data show CDR1 as LGHDT and CDR2 as YNNKEL (reference sequence). The CDR3 here is CASSKRTGLEQFF. The CDR3 region has the DNA TGTGCCAGCAGCAAGCGGACAGGGCTTGAGCAGTTCTTC.

The sample holds a few counts of this clonotype. The chain joins TRBV19 to TRBJ1-5, with 7 bases fitting TRBD1. CDR1 and CDR2 from the germline V gene are LNHDA and SQIVND (reference sequence). V lost 1 base to trimming and J lost 2 bases; unmatched junction nucleotides: 5. There are 16 residues in the CDR3. The CDR3 DNA follows: TGTGCCAGTAGTATAGTTGGAGGGGGCGGCAATCAGCCCCAGCATTTT. Its protein product is CASSIVGGGGNQPQHF.

This clonotype was detected many times. The J gene is TRBJ2-7, the V gene TRBV12-3 or TRBV12-4, with 7 bases matching TRBD2. Unmatched junction bases numbered 16, after V lost 8 bases and J lost 9 bases. The CDR3 runs to 14 residues. CDR3 DNA sequence: TGTGCCAGCGACTTCGGGGCTAGCGGTGGCAGGCAGTACTTC. Protein product: CASDFGASGGRQYF.

This clonotype was seen only a few times. This chain connects TRBV20-1 to TRBJ2-3; 8 bases agree with TRBD2. Germline V gene sequence: CDR1 DFQATT, CDR2 SNEGSKA (reference sequence). The CDR3 runs 14 residues. Unmatched junction bases numbered 3, after V lost 0 bases and J lost 4 bases. The CDR3 is CSAREAGVSDTQYF. For the CDR3, the DNA is TGCAGTGCTAGAGAAGCGGGGGTCTCAGATACGCAGTATTTT.

The sample holds many counts of this clonotype. V gene TRBV20-1 combines with J gene TRBJ2-7, with TRBD2 matching 9 bases. V shed 5 bases, J shed 4 bases, and the junction held 9 bases outside the gene matches. The CDR3 has 14 amino acids. CDR1 is DFQATT, CDR2 SNEGSKA, per germline (reference sequence). Here the CDR3 reads CSAPAGGAGYEQYF. For the CDR3, the DNA is TGCAGTGCTCCTGCGGGGGGGGCGGGTTACGAGCAGTACTTC.

This clonotype came up many times. CDR3 protein: CASSPVGVEPDTQYF. In DNA, the CDR3 is TGTGCCAGCTCACCGGTAGGGGTGGAACCAGATACGCAGTATTTT. This sequence joins TRBV18 and TRBJ2-3, with D possibly TRBD1 on 5 matching bases. This CDR3 comprises 15 residues. CDR1 is KGHSH, CDR2 LQKENI, per germline. Trimming cost V 3 bases and J 4 bases, with 14 bases left between them.

This clonotype was seen a handful of times. V and J are TRBV15 and TRBJ2-5; D gene unclear. Germline lookup yields CDR1 LNHNV and CDR2 YYDKDF (reference sequence). The CDR3 sequence is 14 residues long. Trimming took off 2 bases at V and 5 bases at J, with 12 bases between the two ends. CDR3 nucleotide sequence: TGTGCCACCAGCAGATCCGGACGGTTGGAGACCCAGTACTTC. Translated: CATSRSGRLETQYF.

V gene TRBV7-3 combines with J gene TRBJ2-1; 7 nucleotides align to TRBD2. V was pared by 5 bases and J by 2 bases, with 6 bases of the junction left unmatched. CDR1 and CDR2 (germline): SGHTA, FQGTGA. The CDR3 loop spans 15 amino acids. The CDR3 sequence: CASSRGEGPYNEQFF. For the CDR3, the DNA is TGTGCCAGCAGCCGCGGGGAGGGCCCCTACAATGAGCAGTTCTTC.

The sample holds many counts of this clonotype. The chain combines TRBV27 with TRBJ1-1; 7 nucleotides match TRBD1. J was trimmed by 3 bases and V by 4 bases; bases with no gene match: 11. The germline V gene encodes CDR1 MNHEY and CDR2 SMNVEV (reference sequence). The CDR3 totals 16 residues. The CDR3 DNA reads as TGTGCCAGCAGTTCCTCCCGGGACAGCTATTACACTGAAGCTTTCTTT. It encodes CASSSSRDSYYTEAFF.

Ten or more counts support this clonotype. This chain uses TRBV24-1 with TRBJ2-7; no definite D call. The CDR3 covers 17 residues. Trimming took off 7 bases at V and 4 bases at J, with 25 bases between the two ends. Germline CDR1 and CDR2: KGHDR and SFDVKD. CDR3: CATRPQKVDKSRYEQYF. As DNA, the CDR3 is TGTGCCACCAGGCCCCAGAAGGTGGATAAGAGCCGTTACGAGCAGTACTTC.

This clonotype was seen only a few times. The CDR3 DNA sequence: TGTGCCAGCAGCTCCACCCCGACTAGCGGGGGAAAGGAGACCCAGTACTTC. As protein: CASSSTPTSGGKETQYF. The chain carries TRBV11-2 and TRBJ2-5; 12 bases agree with TRBD2. V was clipped by 4 bases and J by 5 bases; unmatched bases: 11. The CDR3 has 17 residues. Germline CDR1 and CDR2: SGHAT and FQNNGV.

This clonotype was observed at least ten times. V gene TRBV3-1 combines with J gene TRBJ2-7, with 10 bases lining up with TRBD2. The germline CDR1 and CDR2 sequences are LGHDT and YNNKEL (reference sequence). The V gene end was trimmed by 1 base and the J gene end by 7 bases; junction bases not matched to a gene: 1. This CDR3 comprises 13 residues. CDR3 region: CASSQVTSGEQYF. Written as DNA, the CDR3 is TGTGCCAGCAGCCAAGTGACTAGCGGGGAGCAGTACTTC.